Below are 8 T cell receptor beta chains sequenced from a single sample in a study of PD-L1 blockade in urothelial cancer. Sequencing was performed with immunoSEQ multiplex PCR; in TCRdb, only in-frame clones are kept and a portion is missing. This sample has 65,000 to 80,000 clones; about 85% occur once, and the top ten carry about 4.5%. Sequenced material: PBMCs, taken around atezolizumab (anti-PD-L1) treatment. These receptors all stem from a man in his 70s with urothelial cancer.

The chain joins TRBV5-4 to TRBJ2-7; the D is unclear. The CDR3 length is 12 residues. The V end lost 2 bases, the J end lost 0 bases, and 3 bases lay between the germline ends. The germline V gene has CDR1 SGHNT and CDR2 YYREEE (reference sequence). The CDR3 nucleotides read TGTGCCAGCAGCTTCCGCTCCTACGAGCAGTACTTC. It is translated as CASSFRSYEQYF.

The rearrangement uses TRBV2 and TRBJ2-5, with D possibly matching TRBD2 (5 bases). Germline assignment: CDR1 SNHLY and CDR2 FYNNEI. This CDR3 has 15 amino acids. Trimming stripped 0 bases from V and 2 bases from J, with 10 bases between. The CDR3 here is CASSEARVRQETQYF. The DNA for the CDR3 is TGTGCCAGCAGTGAAGCGCGGGTCAGACAAGAGACCCAGTACTTC.

This clone was observed a handful of times. V and J are TRBV4-1 and TRBJ2-3, with D possibly being TRBD2 (6 bases). V was trimmed by 4 bases and J by 6 bases, leaving 26 bases between them. The CDR3 loop spans 18 amino acids. Germline CDR1 reads MGHRA; CDR2 reads YSYEKL. CDR3 amino acids: CASSPTPPLARRRDTQYF. The CDR3 nucleotides are TGCGCCAGCAGCCCCACTCCCCCACTAGCCCGAAGGCGGGATACGCAGTATTTT.

The chain carries TRBV5-1 and TRBJ2-7; the D gene is possibly TRBD1 (6 bases). Between the trimmed V and J ends, which lost 4 bases and 3 bases, there was a span of 17 bases. The CDR3 loop spans 15 amino acids. Germline CDR1 reads SGHRS; CDR2 reads YFSETQ. The CDR3 DNA reads TGCGCCAGCAGCCTGGTGACAGGAGGCTACTACGAGCAGTACTTC. Its translation is CASSLVTGGYYEQYF.

The rearrangement joins TRBV28 to TRBJ2-2; possibly TRBD2 for D (6 bases). This CDR3 region has 14 residues. V lost 5 bases and J lost 7, with 14 bases in between. Germline loops: CDR1 MDHEN, CDR2 SYDVKM. The chain's CDR3 is CASSRDSAGGELFF. The CDR3 DNA reads as TGTGCCAGCAGTCGGGACTCCGCCGGCGGGGAGCTGTTTTTT.

This chain links TRBV5-6 with TRBJ2-3; 8 nucleotides line up with TRBD1. V lost 2 bases, J lost 5 bases, and 10 bases stayed unmatched. The germline gives CDR1 SGHDT, CDR2 YYEEEE. The CDR3 spans 16 residues. CDR3 coding DNA: TGTGCCAGCAGCTTAGGACAGGGCGGACGGCGAGATACGCAGTATTTT. Protein product: CASSLGQGGRRDTQYF.

This clone was counted once. This sequence joins TRBV7-9 and TRBJ2-3; 8 bases line up with TRBD2. This CDR3 spans 15 amino acids. Germline CDR1 is SEHNR and CDR2 is FQNEAQ (reference sequence). V shed 5 bases, J shed 0 bases, and the junction held 4 bases outside the gene matches. The DNA of the CDR3 is TGTGCCAGCAGCCCCAGCGGGAGTAGCACAGATACGCAGTATTTT. Amino acids: CASSPSGSSTDTQYF.

This chain links TRBV2 with TRBJ2-1; tentative D call: TRBD2 (6 bases). CDR3 length: 13 amino acids. Germline V gene lookup returns CDR1 SNHLY and CDR2 FYNNEI. Trimming pared 7 bases from V and 4 bases from J, leaving 11 bases between. CDR3: CASKRGGYNEQFF. The CDR3 coding sequence is TGTGCCAGCAAGAGGGGAGGTTACAATGAGCAGTTCTTC.